A selection of T cell receptor beta chains follows, all from one sample in a study of blood T cell repertoires in COVID-19. TCRdb's copy holds only in-frame clones and misses some; the assay was immunoSEQ multiplex PCR. The sample shows 80,000 to 90,000 clones, around 85% of them seen only once. Sequences were obtained from peripheral blood. Receptors were obtained from a woman older than 75 with COVID-19, enrolled during active disease. Both conserved end residues are part of each CDR3. Each record gives: clone size, J gene, D gene, V gene, CDR3 protein, CDR3 DNA. D genes are given only for firm matches. Clone size is shown for a subset of rows, as once, few, many or a class of expanded clone.

>NA|TRBJ2-1|NA|TRBV12-3/TRBV12-4
CASSFGGTEQFF
TGTGCCAGCAGTTTTGGGGGCACTGAGCAGTTCTTC
>NA|TRBJ2-1|NA|TRBV10-3
CTGGAENEQFF
TGTACGGGGGGCGCGGAAAATGAGCAGTTCTTC
>NA|TRBJ2-5|TRBD2|TRBV5-4
CASSPGGIQETQYF
TGTGCCAGCAGCCCGGGGGGGATCCAAGAGACCCAGTACTTC
>NA|TRBJ1-1|NA|TRBV19
CASTTLNGGTEAFF
TGTGCCAGTACAACCTTAAACGGCGGGACTGAAGCTTTCTTT
>NA|TRBJ1-2|NA|TRBV9
CASSVKSLANYGYTF
TGTGCCAGCAGCGTAAAGTCGTTAGCTAACTATGGCTACACCTTC
>NA|TRBJ1-2|TRBD1|TRBV5-3
CARSRRDRPLNYGYTF
TGTGCCAGAAGCAGGCGGGACAGGCCTCTTAACTATGGCTACACCTTC
>once|TRBJ1-4|NA|TRBV7-2
CASSLGAGQGGVFF
TGTGCCAGCAGCTTAGGGGCAGGCCAGGGAGGGGTGTTTTTT
>NA|TRBJ1-2|NA|TRBV5-5
CASSLTSAYGYTF
TGTGCCAGCAGCTTGACATCCGCCTATGGCTACACCTTC
>NA|TRBJ2-1|NA|TRBV6-2/TRBV6-3
CASRPTYNEQFF
TGTGCCAGCAGACCTACTTACAATGAGCAGTTCTTC
>NA|TRBJ2-7|TRBD1|TRBV27
CASSPGQGKGSYEQYF
TGTGCCAGCAGTCCTGGACAGGGGAAGGGATCCTACGAGCAGTACTTC
>few|TRBJ2-7|TRBD1|TRBV11-1
CASSPRRTGGAEQYF
TGTGCCAGCAGCCCCCGCCGGACAGGGGGGGCCGAGCAGTACTTC
>NA|TRBJ2-1|NA|TRBV28
CASDARQSYNEQFF
TGTGCCAGCGATGCGAGACAGAGTTACAATGAGCAGTTCTTC
>NA|TRBJ1-2|NA|TRBV6-5
CASSYLTVSHNYGYTF
TGTGCCAGCAGTTACCTCACAGTTTCCCATAACTATGGCTACACCTTC
>NA|TRBJ1-6|TRBD1|TRBV27
CASSLWTGESPLHF
TGTGCCAGCAGTTTATGGACAGGGGAGTCACCCCTCCACTTT
>NA|TRBJ2-1|NA|TRBV11-2
CASSLGQFYNEQFF
TGTGCCAGCAGCTTAGGTCAGTTCTACAATGAGCAGTTCTTC
>NA|TRBJ1-1|NA|TRBV5-5
CASSLVGENTEAFF
TGTGCCAGCAGCTTGGTGGGAGAGAACACTGAAGCTTTCTTT
>NA|TRBJ2-1|TRBD2|TRBV7-9
CASSSLAAKVYGEQFF
TGTGCCAGCAGCTCTCTAGCGGCGAAGGTTTACGGGGAGCAGTTCTTC
>NA|TRBJ2-5|TRBD2|TRBV7-2
CASSQGLAGGSKTQYF
TGTGCCAGCAGCCAGGGACTAGCGGGGGGTAGTAAGACCCAGTACTTC
>once|TRBJ2-5|NA|TRBV25-1
CASSEPGETQYF
TGTGCCAGCAGTGAACCGGGGGAGACCCAGTACTTC
>once|TRBJ1-4|NA|TRBV28
CASRNGVLGRMEKLFF
TGTGCCAGCCGAAATGGGGTTTTGGGGCGAATGGAAAAACTGTTTTTT
>NA|TRBJ1-6|NA|TRBV6-5
CASLLQETYNSPLHF
TGTGCCAGCCTCTTGCAGGAAACCTATAATTCACCCCTCCACTTT
>NA|TRBJ2-4|NA|TRBV6-2/TRBV6-3
CASSRGRGGDRRNIQYF
TGTGCCAGCAGCCGGGGCCGAGGGGGGGATCGGAGAAACATTCAGTACTTC
>NA|TRBJ1-4|NA|TRBV2
CASRQLTNEKLFF
TGTGCCAGCAGACAGTTAACTAATGAAAAACTGTTTTTT
>NA|TRBJ2-3|TRBD2|TRBV4-3
CASSQAGQRGRLRISTDTQYF
TGCGCCAGCAGCCAAGCGGGTCAGCGGGGGAGGCTAAGAATCAGCACAGATACGCAGTATTTT
>NA|TRBJ2-7|TRBD1|TRBV12-3/TRBV12-4
CASRKTGGGEQYF
TGTGCCAGCAGAAAGACAGGGGGAGGCGAGCAGTACTTC
>NA|TRBJ1-2|NA|TRBV3-1/TRBV3-2
CASSQPFYNYGYTF
TGTGCCAGCAGCCAACCGTTCTATAACTATGGCTACACCTTC
>NA|TRBJ1-4|NA|TRBV4-3
CASSQDRGNNEKLFF
TGCGCCAGCAGCCAAGATCGGGGAAATAATGAAAAACTGTTTTTT
>NA|TRBJ2-5|TRBD2|TRBV9
CASSVGGGPKETQYF
TGTGCCAGCAGCGTAGGCGGGGGACCAAAAGAGACCCAGTACTTC
>NA|TRBJ2-7|NA|TRBV3-1/TRBV3-2
CASSQLRQDAEQYF
TGTGCCAGCAGCCAATTGCGGCAAGACGCCGAGCAGTACTTC
>NA|TRBJ2-2|TRBD1|TRBV3-1/TRBV3-2
CASSQERKGALYTGELFF
TGTGCCAGCAGCCAAGAACGCAAGGGGGCGCTTTACACCGGGGAGCTGTTTTTT